The 4 T cell receptor beta chains below were found in one sample sequenced in a study of T cell changes during pregnancy in multiple sclerosis. The method was immunoSEQ multiplex PCR; TCRdb's version includes in-frame clones alone and lacks a portion of them. This sample has tens of thousands of clones, with over 75% found just once. The sample in question was CD8+ T cells from peripheral blood mononuclear cells, obtained before pregnancy. The receptors were gathered from a female donor with multiple sclerosis, enrolled in a pregnancy study.

The rearrangement links TRBV27 to TRBJ2-3, with D maybe TRBD2 (5 bases). The CDR3 totals 14 residues. CDR1 and CDR2 from the germline V gene are MNHEY and SMNVEV (reference sequence). V lost 3 bases to trimming and J lost 0 bases, with 7 bases between them. CDR3 residues: CASSFRGSTDTQYF. The CDR3 DNA follows: TGTGCCAGCAGTTTTCGGGGAAGCACAGATACGCAGTATTTT.

The DNA for the CDR3 is TGTGCCTGGAGTGCCATGGCGGGATACGAGCAGTACTTC. Protein product: CAWSAMAGYEQYF. V gene TRBV30 combines with J gene TRBJ2-7, with D perhaps TRBD2 (6 bases). Trimming shortened V by 1 base and J by 4 bases, and 11 bases separated the two germline ends. The V gene's germline CDR1 is GTSNPN and CDR2 SVGIG (reference sequence). CDR3 length: 13 amino acids.

Concerning this clone: Different DNA sequences within this sample yield the same CDR3. The V gene is TRBV9, the J gene TRBJ2-1, with TRBD2 matching 11 bases. J was trimmed by 4 bases and V by 1 base; bases with no gene match: 4. In germline, CDR1 is SGDLS, CDR2 YYNGEE. The length of the CDR3 is 16 residues. CDR3 DNA: TGTGCCAGCAGCGTAACACTAGCGGGGGCTTACAATGAGCAGTTCTTC. It encodes CASSVTLAGAYNEQFF.

This clone was observed once. The rearrangement uses TRBV7-6 and TRBJ2-1; D remains ambiguous. The CDR3 consists of 12 residues. Trimming shortened V by 4 bases and J by 9 bases, and 10 bases separated the two germline ends. Germline values: CDR1 SGHVS, CDR2 FNYEAQ. CDR3 amino acids: CASSWAFGEQFF. As DNA, the CDR3 is TGTGCCAGCAGCTGGGCCTTCGGTGAGCAGTTCTTC.